The TCR beta chain under discussion was sequenced for a study of blood T cell repertoires in COVID-19. In the source study's methods: Using reference gene primer amplification, nucleated cell counts were estimated. The assay was immunoSEQ multiplex PCR, and TCRdb's table has in-frame clones only and misses some. Clone size and the V and J calls come from that table; the DNA yielded D and trimming. The table lists tens of thousands of clones, about 85% of them singletons, with around 16% in the top ten. Germline CDR1 SGDLS, CDR2 YYNGEE. Trimming removed 3 bases from V and 9 bases from J, with 7 bases in between. This CDR3 is built from 12 residues.

Sequenced input: peripheral blood. This rearrangement joins TRBV9 to TRBJ1-6; the D gene is possibly TRBD1 (5 bases). The clonotype comes from a male donor with acute or convalescent COVID-19. The CDR3 DNA reads as TGTGCCAGCAGCGGCCAGGGTTCACCCCTCCACTTT. Its translation: CASSGQGSPLHF. The full variable domain, its missing parts supplied by reference TRBV9 and TRBJ1-6, is DSGVTQTPKHLITATGQRVTLRCSPRSGDLSVYWYQQSLDQGLQFLIQYYNGEERAKGNILERFSAQQFPDLHSELNLSSLELGDSALYFCASSGQGSPLHFGNGTRLTVT.